This section outlines one TCR beta chain sequence together with its context. Recruited during active infection, patients (from Seattle) were subsequently followed longitudinally. Authors' processing steps: Amplification of reference gene primers provided the estimated nucleated cell counts. TCRdb's copy holds only in-frame clones and misses some; the assay was immunoSEQ multiplex PCR. Clone size and V and J calls were adopted from that table, with D and trimming inferred from the DNA. This table has 69,000 or so clones, about four fifths appearing once. The data derive from a study of blood T cell repertoires in COVID-19. The overall study: Samples taken during acute and convalescent COVID-19 were collected in the United States, Italy and Spain. The analysed material was cDNA or gDNA that came from T cells, B-cell-depleted T cells, or PBMCs.

What was sequenced was peripheral blood. The clonotype originates from a man in his fifties with COVID-19, enrolled during active disease.

This CDR3 is CASSPAGLAGATGELFF. DNA of the CDR3: TGTGCCAGCTCACCAGCGGGTCTAGCGGGGGCTACCGGGGAGCTGTTTTTT. This chain connects TRBV18 to TRBJ2-2, with 10 bases that match TRBD2. Germline V gene data show CDR1 as KGHSH and CDR2 as LQKENI. The V gene end was trimmed by 2 bases and the J gene end by 5 bases; junction bases not matched to a gene: 8. The CDR3 is made up of 17 amino acids.